One T cell receptor beta chain is described in this entry. This entry is derived from a study of blood T cell repertoires in COVID-19. For the study at large: Italy, Spain and the United States were the sources of the convalescent and acute COVID-19 samples. In each case, the material was cDNA or gDNA derived from T cells, B-cell-depleted T cells, or PBMCs.

V lost 0 bases and J lost 11, with 13 bases in between. Germline V gene data show CDR1 as SEHNR and CDR2 as FQNEAQ (reference sequence). This CDR3 has 13 amino acids. Data came from immunoSEQ multiplex PCR; TCRdb stores just in-frame clones and leaves some out. The table lists 68,000 or so clones, 82% of them singletons. Sequenced sample: peripheral blood. The V call is TRBV7-9, the J call TRBJ1-1; no clear D gene. The receptor was isolated from a human donor in a cohort sampled during active COVID-19. This chain's CDR3 is CASSLAERAMAFF. As DNA, the CDR3 is TGTGCCAGCAGCTTAGCGGAGAGGGCTATGGCTTTCTTT.